A single sample is the source of the 15 T cell receptor beta chains below, sequenced in a study of OX40 agonist ivuxolimab in advanced cancers. Assay used: immunoSEQ multiplex PCR; TCRdb lists only in-frame clones, some missing. The table has about 66,000 clones, 77% seen once. Sequenced here: CD4+ or CD8+ T cells sorted from blood, sampled in a trial of the OX40 agonist ivuxolimab. These receptors were obtained from an adult with an advanced solid tumor such as melanoma, head and neck, liver or kidney cancer.

V usage is TRBV18 and J usage is TRBJ2-2, with D perhaps assigned TRBD1 or TRBD2 (6 bases each). This CDR3 is 17 amino acids long. Germline CDR1 KGHSH, CDR2 LQKENI. The ends were cut back, 4 bases at V and 6 bases at J, with 21 bases in the middle. The CDR3 DNA follows: TGTGCCAGCTCACTTCCAACTCAATCCGGGGGCGCCGGGGAGCTGTTTTTT. This gives the protein CASSLPTQSGGAGELFF.

The chain has TRBV6-4 and TRBJ2-1; the match to TRBD1 covers 9 bases. V gave up 5 bases and J gave up 9 bases; unmatched junction bases: 8. The CDR3 contains 14 residues. In germline, CDR1 is MRHNA, CDR2 SNTAGT. Written as DNA, the CDR3 is TGTGCCAGCAGTCTTTGGGACAGGGTAGGTGAGCAGTTCTTC. Protein product: CASSLWDRVGEQFF.

The gene calls are TRBV19 and TRBJ1-2; D is uncertain. The CDR3 extends over 13 amino acids. The germline CDR1 and CDR2 sequences are LNHDA and SQIVND (reference sequence). Trimming took 5 bases from V and 3 from J, leaving 10 bases between them. The CDR3 loop is CASSRTADYGYTF. CDR3 coding DNA: TGTGCCAGTAGTCGCACAGCTGACTATGGCTACACCTTC.

This rearrangement joins TRBV7-3 to TRBJ2-3; TRBD2 is a possible D gene (5 bases). The CDR3 has 13 amino acids. Germline values: CDR1 SGHTA, CDR2 FQGTGA. V lost 5 bases and J 6 bases, leaving 12 bases between the germline ends. The CDR3 DNA is TGTGCCAGCAGCCAAAGAGCGGAGGATACGCAGTATTTT. Its translation: CASSQRAEDTQYF.

This chain links TRBV6-1 with TRBJ2-3, with a tentative D call TRBD1 (5 bases). Germline V CDR1 and CDR2: MNHNS, SASEGT. The CDR3 length is 17 residues. Deletions cut 0 bases from V and 4 bases from J, with 17 bases between. The CDR3 is CASSEALPGWNADTQYF. In nucleotides, the CDR3 is TGTGCCAGCAGTGAAGCGCTCCCAGGGTGGAATGCAGATACGCAGTATTTT.

This clone was picked up a small number of times. The chain employs TRBV19 and TRBJ2-7; 8 bases align to TRBD1. From germline, CDR1 is LNHDA and CDR2 SQIVND (reference sequence). V gave up 5 bases and J gave up 6 bases; unmatched junction bases: 6. This CDR3 contains 13 residues. Here the CDR3 reads CASSPQGAAEQYF. CDR3 sequence (DNA): TGTGCCAGTAGTCCGCAGGGGGCGGCCGAGCAGTACTTC.

This chain links TRBV18 with TRBJ1-1; TRBD1 aligns across 7 bases. The V gene's germline CDR1 is KGHSH and CDR2 LQKENI. Losses at the gene ends were 4 bases for V and 8 bases for J; bases not matched to a gene: 4. CDR3 size: 12 residues. The CDR3 bases are TGTGCCAGCTCACTCCAGACAGGGGAAGCTTTCTTT. Translating gives CASSLQTGEAFF.

This sequence joins TRBV9 and TRBJ2-1, with 7 bases matching TRBD2. The junction had 6 bases not matched to a gene; V was cut back by 3 bases and J by 0 bases. Per germline, CDR1 SGDLS and CDR2 YYNGEE. This CDR3 is built from 16 residues. CDR3 nucleotide sequence: TGTGCCAGCAGCGAGAAGCGGGGCCACTCCTACAATGAGCAGTTCTTC. Translated, it gives CASSEKRGHSYNEQFF.

The chain has TRBV30 and TRBJ2-3; 14 bases are a match to TRBD2. V dropped 2 bases and J dropped 5; count of bases not matched to a gene: 15. CDR3 size: 19 residues. Germline V gene data show CDR1 as GTSNPN and CDR2 as SVGIG (reference sequence). The CDR3 reads CAWSLSPGTSGRVGDTQYF. The CDR3 bases are TGTGCCTGGAGTCTCTCCCCCGGGACTAGCGGGAGAGTTGGAGATACGCAGTATTTT.

J is TRBJ2-1 and V is TRBV7-3; 9 bases align to TRBD2. V dropped 6 bases and J dropped 10; count of bases not matched to a gene: 4. Germline lookup yields CDR1 SGHTA and CDR2 FQGTGA. The CDR3 length is 12 residues. CDR3 DNA sequence: TGTGCCAGCAGTATTCTAGCGGGGGAGCAGTTCTTC. As protein: CASSILAGEQFF.

The CDR3 nucleotides are TGTGCCAGCAGCCGTAACAATGAGCAGTTCTTC. Translation: CASSRNNEQFF. This chain connects TRBV6-6 to TRBJ2-1; D gene uncertain. The ends were cut back, 6 bases at V and 5 bases at J, with 5 bases in the middle. This CDR3 comprises 11 residues. Germline CDR1 is MNHNY and CDR2 is SVGAGI (reference sequence).

As concerns this clone: Other nucleotide sequences in the sample specify the same CDR3. This chain joins TRBV6-1 and TRBJ2-7, with no clear D. The V end lost 8 bases, the J end lost 5 bases, and 10 bases lay between the germline ends. Germline V gene sequence: CDR1 MNHNS, CDR2 SASEGT. The CDR3 sequence is 11 residues long. This CDR3 is CASVGIHEQYF. CDR3 coding DNA: TGTGCCAGCGTCGGTATCCACGAGCAGTACTTC.

This clone occurred once. V usage is TRBV5-1 and J usage is TRBJ1-2; 8 bases line up with TRBD1. Unmatched junction bases numbered 9, after V lost 4 bases and J lost 7 bases. CDR3 length: 14 amino acids. Per germline, CDR1 SGHRS and CDR2 YFSETQ. In nucleotides, the CDR3 is TGCGCCAGCAGCGTGGGACAGGAGGGTGTTGGCTACACCTTC. It codes for CASSVGQEGVGYTF.

The J gene is TRBJ1-5, the V gene TRBV6-5; D unresolved. Germline V lookup: CDR1 MNHEY, CDR2 SVGAGI. CDR3 length: 13 residues. The ends were cut back, 8 bases at V and 2 bases at J, with 10 bases in the middle. Here the CDR3 reads CASGVVGNQPQHF. The CDR3 DNA reads as TGTGCCAGCGGGGTGGTGGGCAATCAGCCCCAGCATTTT.

This clone was seen once. The chain carries TRBV19 and TRBJ2-4, with 8 bases aligning to TRBD1. CDR1 is LNHDA, CDR2 SQIVND, per germline (reference sequence). The CDR3 covers 16 residues. V lost 3 bases to trimming and J lost 7 bases; unmatched junction nucleotides: 11. The DNA for the CDR3 is TGTGCCAGTAGTATTTCCTTAGGACAGGGCGGTAACATTCAGTACTTC. It yields the protein CASSISLGQGGNIQYF.